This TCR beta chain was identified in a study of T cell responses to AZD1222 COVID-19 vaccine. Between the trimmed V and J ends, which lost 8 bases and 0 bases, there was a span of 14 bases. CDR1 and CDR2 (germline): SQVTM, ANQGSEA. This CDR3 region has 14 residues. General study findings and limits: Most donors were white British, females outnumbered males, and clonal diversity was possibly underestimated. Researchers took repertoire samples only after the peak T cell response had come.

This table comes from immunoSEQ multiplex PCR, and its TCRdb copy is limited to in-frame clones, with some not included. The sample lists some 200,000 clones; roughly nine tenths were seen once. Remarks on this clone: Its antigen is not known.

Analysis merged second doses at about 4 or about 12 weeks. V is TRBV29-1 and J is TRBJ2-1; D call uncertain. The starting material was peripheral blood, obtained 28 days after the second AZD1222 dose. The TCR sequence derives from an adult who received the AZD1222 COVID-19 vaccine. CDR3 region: CSHKAYSSYNEQFF. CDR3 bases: TGCAGCCACAAGGCGTATAGCTCCTACAATGAGCAGTTCTTC.